A single sample is the source of the 32 T cell receptor beta chains below, sequenced in a study of cytomegalovirus exposure and HLA in healthy donors (dated 2017 in TCRdb). Libraries were built with the immunoSEQ multiplex PCR assay. TCRdb provides this immuneACCESS table in a form limited to in-frame rearrangements. Some clones are lacking; in checked studies, under half of them reflect an unresolved V gene, and why the rest are absent is not known. The sample table shows over 150,000 clones, and about 90% are seen once. 10% of the sample goes to the ten largest clones. The specimen sequenced was PBMCs. Every receptor here comes from a woman between 18 and 29 years old in good health and CMV-seropositive.

Concerning this clone itself: Given a much more abundant clone one base away, this may be a read error. The chain employs TRBV11-3 and TRBJ2-1; 9 positions agree with TRBD1. The CDR3 has 15 residues. V lost 3 bases to trimming and J lost 2 bases; unmatched junction nucleotides: 2. The V gene's germline CDR1 is SGHNT and CDR2 YENEEA. The DNA of the CDR3 is TGTGCCAGCAGCTTGGGGGACAGGGCCTACAATGAGCAGTTCTTC. As protein: CASSLGDRAYNEQFF. The variable domain in full, with the rest retrieved from reference TRBV11-3 and TRBJ2-1, is EAGVVQSPRYKIIEKKQPVAFWCNPISGHNTLYWYLQNLGQGPELLIRYENEEAVDDSQLPKDRFSAERLKGVDSTLKIQPAELGDSAVYLCASSLGDRAYNEQFFGPGTRLTVL.

This clone has only one observation. This chain links TRBV29-1 with TRBJ1-3, with D unclear. From germline, CDR1 is SQVTM and CDR2 ANQGSEA. The CDR3 has 13 amino acids. Trimming removed 7 bases at V and 0 bases at J, with 10 bases between. The CDR3 protein is CSAAWSSGNTIYF. For the CDR3, the DNA is TGCAGCGCCGCCTGGAGCTCTGGAAACACCATATATTTT.

The chain has TRBV28 and TRBJ1-2; D is uncertain. V was cut by 2 bases and J by 2 bases, with 9 bases left in between. The CDR3 loop spans 14 amino acids. Germline CDR1 reads MDHEN; CDR2 reads SYDVKM. Here the CDR3 reads CASSLVKQNYGYTF. CDR3 nucleotides: TGTGCCAGCAGTTTAGTAAAACAGAACTATGGCTACACCTTC.

The gene calls are TRBV10-3 and TRBJ2-7; 9 bases agree with TRBD2. The CDR3 is 13 amino acids. J was trimmed by 4 bases and V by 7 bases; bases with no gene match: 5. Germline V gives CDR1 ENHRY, CDR2 SYGVKD. In DNA form, the CDR3 reads TGTGCCATCAACGGGCTAGCGGGATACGAGCAGTACTTC. Protein product: CAINGLAGYEQYF.

This rearrangement joins TRBV27 to TRBJ1-5; D remains ambiguous. V lost 3 bases and J 0 bases, leaving 6 bases between the germline ends. Germline V gives CDR1 MNHEY, CDR2 SMNVEV (reference sequence). The CDR3 runs to 14 residues. The CDR3 region is CASSFLYSNQPQHF. CDR3 in DNA: TGTGCCAGCAGTTTCCTCTATAGCAATCAGCCCCAGCATTTT.

The gene calls are TRBV7-9 and TRBJ2-7; 9 positions match TRBD1. Germline lookup yields CDR1 SEHNR and CDR2 FQNEAQ (reference sequence). J lost 2 bases, V lost 4 bases, and 9 bases had no gene match. The length of the CDR3 is 16 residues. CDR3 sequence: CASSSSRDRVAYEQYF. The CDR3 DNA reads TGTGCCAGCAGCTCTAGCCGGGACAGGGTTGCCTACGAGCAGTACTTC.

This chain links TRBV7-9 with TRBJ2-7; possible D gene TRBD2, 5 bases. CDR3 length: 14 amino acids. The V gene's germline CDR1 is SEHNR and CDR2 FQNEAQ (reference sequence). V lost 5 bases and J lost 3, with 14 bases in between. This chain's CDR3 is CASSPAAEDYEQYF. The CDR3 DNA follows: TGTGCCAGCAGCCCGGCGGCGGAGGACTACGAGCAGTACTTC.

This chain links TRBV4-3 with TRBJ1-4; the D is unclear. The germline CDR1 and CDR2 sequences are LGHNA and YSLEER. Trimming removed 0 bases from V and 8 bases from J, with 10 bases in between. The CDR3 runs 14 residues. The CDR3 sequence: CASSQDSGVEKLFF. The CDR3, as DNA: TGCGCCAGCAGCCAAGATAGCGGGGTCGAAAAACTGTTTTTT.

The chain recombines TRBV2 with TRBJ2-3; TRBD1 agrees at 8 bases. Germline assignment: CDR1 SNHLY and CDR2 FYNNEI. V shed 7 bases, J shed 4 bases, and the junction held 4 bases outside the gene matches. This CDR3 contains 13 residues. The CDR3 coding sequence is TGTGCCAGCAACGGACAGGGACCAGATACGCAGTATTTT. It yields the protein CASNGQGPDTQYF.

This rearrangement joins TRBV18 to TRBJ2-7; a possible D gene is TRBD2 (5 bases). Trimming shortened V by 3 bases and J by 6 bases, and 12 bases separated the two germline ends. CDR1 is KGHSH, CDR2 LQKENI, per germline. The CDR3 is made up of 13 amino acids. This CDR3 reads CASSPSAGLEQYF. Written as DNA, the CDR3 is TGTGCCAGCTCACCCTCGGCGGGTCTCGAGCAGTACTTC.

This clone was seen more than once but under ten times. The chain employs TRBV7-2 and TRBJ2-1; D is undetermined. Germline CDR1 SGHTA, CDR2 FQGNSA. CDR3 size: 18 residues. V dropped 3 bases and J dropped 0 bases, with 18 bases sitting between them. The CDR3 loop is CASSLLPLIYSSYNEQFF. Here the CDR3 DNA reads TGTGCCAGCAGCTTGCTCCCCTTAATTTACAGCTCCTACAATGAGCAGTTCTTC.

The chain combines TRBV6-5 with TRBJ2-1; 9 bases are shared with TRBD2. This CDR3 is built from 15 residues. Germline V gene data show CDR1 as MNHEY and CDR2 as SVGAGI. V shed 6 bases, J shed 9 bases, and the junction held 12 bases outside the gene matches. For the CDR3, the DNA is TGTGCCAGCAGCCCGTCTGGCGGGAGGGCCCTTGAGCAGTTCTTC. Its protein is CASSPSGGRALEQFF.

CDR3 in DNA: TGTGCCAGCTCACCTCAGGGGACGGTAGGGACCCAGTACTTC. Its translation: CASSPQGTVGTQYF. The chain joins TRBV18 to TRBJ2-5; possibly TRBD1 for D (6 bases). This CDR3 comprises 14 residues. Trimming cost V 3 bases and J 7 bases, with 15 bases left between them. Germline V gene sequence: CDR1 KGHSH, CDR2 LQKENI.

This chain links TRBV10-3 with TRBJ2-5, with 7 bases identical to TRBD2. Trimming took 10 bases from V and 0 from J; bases not matched to a gene: 5. Germline CDR1 and CDR2: ENHRY and SYGVKD. This CDR3 is 13 amino acids long. CDR3 sequence reads: CATVGRDQETQYF. CDR3 in DNA: TGTGCCACCGTGGGGAGGGACCAAGAGACCCAGTACTTC.

The chain couples TRBV25-1 to TRBJ1-2; D may be TRBD1 (6 bases). Trimming shortened V by 1 base and J by 8 bases, and 14 bases separated the two germline ends. This CDR3 is built from 14 residues. CDR1 is MGHDK and CDR2 is SYGVNS in the germline V gene. In DNA form, the CDR3 reads TGTGCCAGCAGTGAATGGGGGGGGCGATACGGCTACACCTTC. It encodes CASSEWGGRYGYTF.

This clone was seen once. The gene calls are TRBV19 and TRBJ2-5; TRBD2 might be the D (6 bases). The germline V gene encodes CDR1 LNHDA and CDR2 SQIVND (reference sequence). This CDR3 contains 14 residues. The germline V and J ends were trimmed by 2 bases and 4 bases, with 11 bases remaining between them. Here the CDR3 DNA reads TGTGCCAGTAGTATAAGTCGGGGGAGAGAGACCCAGTACTTC. Its translation is CASSISRGRETQYF.

The chain recombines TRBV5-1 with TRBJ2-1; 9 bases are a match to TRBD1. CDR1 and CDR2 from the germline V gene are SGHRS and YFSETQ. The CDR3 covers 16 residues. V lost 4 bases and J lost 5; bases outside the gene matches: 10. The DNA of the CDR3 is TGCGCCAGCAGCCCAATACGGGACAGGGTAAACAATGAGCAGTTCTTC. Its translation is CASSPIRDRVNNEQFF.

The rearrangement joins TRBV5-4 to TRBJ2-7; TRBD1 matches at 8 bases. CDR1 and CDR2 from the germline V gene are SGHNT and YYREEE (reference sequence). V was clipped by 3 bases and J by 7 bases; unmatched bases: 9. This CDR3 contains 14 residues. This CDR3 is CASSSWTGTWEQYF. CDR3 nucleotide sequence: TGTGCCAGCAGCTCCTGGACAGGGACGTGGGAGCAGTACTTC.

V gene TRBV6-6 combines with J gene TRBJ1-5; D gene unclear. There are 14 residues in the CDR3. In germline, CDR1 is MNHNY, CDR2 SVGAGI (reference sequence). V was trimmed by 0 bases and J by 7 bases, leaving 10 bases between them. The CDR3 nucleotides are TGTGCCAGCAGTTACTCGGCTGGTAACCAGCCCCAGCATTTT. Its translation is CASSYSAGNQPQHF.

A note on this clone: The same CDR3 can be traced to other DNA sequences in this sample. V gene TRBV5-1 combines with J gene TRBJ1-3; D is unclear. Germline CDR1 SGHRS, CDR2 YFSETQ. V was cut by 0 bases and J by 0 bases, with 4 bases left in between. This CDR3 is 14 amino acids long. CDR3 region: CASSLGSSGNTIYF. For the CDR3, the DNA is TGCGCCAGCAGCTTGGGGAGCTCTGGAAACACCATATATTTT.

In nucleotides, the CDR3 is TGTGCCAGTAGTAGTACGGGTGTTGACACCATATATTTT. It yields the protein CASSSTGVDTIYF. This rearrangement joins TRBV19 to TRBJ1-3, with unresolved D. The CDR3 spans 13 residues. V lost 4 bases and J 8 bases, leaving 12 bases between the germline ends. Germline values: CDR1 LNHDA, CDR2 SQIVND (reference sequence).

The chain combines TRBV28 with TRBJ2-7; TRBD2 matches 7 bases. There are 15 residues in the CDR3. In germline, CDR1 is MDHEN, CDR2 SYDVKM. With 3 bases clipped from V and 4 bases from J, the junction kept 9 bases outside the gene matches. CDR3 amino acids: CASSFGGVRGYEQYF. The CDR3 DNA is TGTGCCAGCAGTTTTGGGGGGGTGAGAGGGTACGAGCAGTACTTC.

In its sample, this clone was seen once. This chain uses TRBV15 with TRBJ2-1; TRBD2 agrees at 10 bases. Per germline, CDR1 LNHNV and CDR2 YYDKDF (reference sequence). There are 18 residues in the CDR3. V lost 9 bases to trimming and J lost 1 base; unmatched junction nucleotides: 15. CDR3 sequence reads: CATGGLAGVPGSYNEQFF. CDR3 DNA: TGTGCCACTGGGGGGCTAGCGGGAGTACCTGGGTCCTACAATGAGCAGTTCTTC.

The chain has TRBV9 and TRBJ2-1, with 10 positions matching TRBD2. CDR3 length: 15 amino acids. V gave up 2 bases and J gave up 2 bases; unmatched junction bases: 1. Germline values: CDR1 SGDLS, CDR2 YYNGEE. The CDR3 loop is CASSVTSGTYNEQFF. The CDR3 DNA is TGTGCCAGCAGCGTCACTAGCGGGACCTACAATGAGCAGTTCTTC. The full variable domain, rest sourced from reference TRBV9 and TRBJ2-1, is DSGVTQTPKHLITATGQRVTLRCSPRSGDLSVYWYQQSLDQGLQFLIQYYNGEERAKGNILERFSAQQFPDLHSELNLSSLELGDSALYFCASSVTSGTYNEQFFGPGTRLTVL.

This clone was picked up one time. The CDR3 sequence is CASSLEAGGRYGYTF. CDR3 DNA: TGCGCCAGCAGCTTGGAGGCAGGGGGAAGGTATGGCTACACCTTC. The chain has TRBV5-1 and TRBJ1-2, with 7 bases that match TRBD1. The CDR3 spans 15 residues. With 0 bases clipped from V and 5 bases from J, the junction kept 7 bases outside the gene matches. Germline V lookup: CDR1 SGHRS, CDR2 YFSETQ.

The rearrangement uses TRBV6-5 and TRBJ2-3; no reliable D call. This CDR3 region has 14 residues. Per the germline V gene, CDR1 is MNHEY and CDR2 is SVGAGI. The ends were cut back, 4 bases at V and 0 bases at J, with 8 bases in the middle. Here the CDR3 reads CASSSDTSTDTQYF. The DNA of the CDR3 is TGTGCCAGCAGTTCTGACACTAGCACAGATACGCAGTATTTT.

The chain joins TRBV7-8 to TRBJ1-5; D may be TRBD1 (5 bases). This CDR3 has 16 amino acids. The germline CDR1 and CDR2 sequences are SGHVS and FQNEAQ. Trimming stripped 3 bases from V and 7 bases from J, with 19 bases between. The CDR3 region is CASSLSLVGLEQPQHF. The CDR3 DNA is TGTGCCAGCAGCTTGTCCCTTGTGGGGCTTGAACAGCCCCAGCATTTT.

This chain connects TRBV7-3 to TRBJ2-5; TRBD2 matches at 8 bases. V was clipped by 5 bases and J by 2 bases; unmatched bases: 7. The CDR3 consists of 15 residues. Germline CDR1 and CDR2: SGHTA and FQGTGA. The CDR3 bases are TGTGCCAGCAGCATAGGACTAGCTGAGCAAGAGACCCAGTACTTC. It translates to CASSIGLAEQETQYF.

This clone appeared a few times. The chain uses TRBV15 and TRBJ2-2; possible D gene TRBD2, 8 bases. From germline, CDR1 is LNHNV and CDR2 YYDKDF (reference sequence). The CDR3 sequence is 20 residues long. Trimming took 3 bases from V and 6 from J, leaving 29 bases between them. In DNA form, the CDR3 reads TGTGCCACCAGCAGGGTAGAGGGGGCGCCGGGAGGGCCTAGTTCCGGGGAGCTGTTTTTT. Amino acids: CATSRVEGAPGGPSSGELFF.

The chain is built from TRBV6-5 and TRBJ2-5; 10 positions agree with TRBD2. Losses at the gene ends were 6 bases for V and 5 bases for J; bases not matched to a gene: 6. From germline, CDR1 is MNHEY and CDR2 SVGAGI. The CDR3 sequence is 14 residues long. In DNA, the CDR3 is TGTGCCAGCAGAACGACTAGCGGGTCGGAGACCCAGTACTTC. It is translated as CASRTTSGSETQYF.

In regard to this clone: The sample contains more than one DNA sequence encoding this CDR3. The V call is TRBV18, the J call TRBJ1-1; tentative D call: TRBD1 (5 bases). Between the trimmed V and J ends, which lost 3 bases and 2 bases, there was a span of 7 bases. From germline, CDR1 is KGHSH and CDR2 LQKENI. CDR3 length: 13 amino acids. CDR3 in DNA: TGTGCCAGCTCACCGCAGGGTAACACTGAAGCTTTCTTT. The encoded protein is CASSPQGNTEAFF.

The rearrangement uses TRBV27 and TRBJ2-3, with D perhaps TRBD1 (7 bases). V was clipped by 6 bases and J by 8 bases, with 24 bases between them. This CDR3 has 16 residues. Germline loops: CDR1 MNHEY, CDR2 SMNVEV (reference sequence). The CDR3 here is CASRTYRGIRRGTQYF. The DNA of the CDR3 is TGTGCCAGCAGGACCTACAGGGGAATACGGAGGGGTACGCAGTATTTT.